These 24 T cell receptor beta chains were sequenced from one sample in a study of blood T cell repertoires in COVID-19. Method: immunoSEQ multiplex PCR; TCRdb's copy keeps in-frame clones and lacks some. The data hold about 250,000 clones, with around nine tenths observed a single time. Source material: PBMCs or T cells enriched from blood (not recorded which). Every receptor here comes from a man aged 40-49 years who had recovered from COVID-19.

V gene TRBV4-3 combines with J gene TRBJ2-2; no clear D gene. The CDR3 sequence is 14 residues long. The V gene lost 0 bases and the J gene lost 5 bases, with 7 bases spanning the gap. Germline loops: CDR1 LGHNA, CDR2 YSLEER. DNA for the CDR3: TGCGCCAGCAGCCAAGACGGGTCTACCGGGGAGCTGTTTTTT. Encoded protein: CASSQDGSTGELFF.

The J gene is TRBJ2-7, the V gene TRBV12-5; 9 positions agree with TRBD2. Germline CDR1 reads LGHNT; CDR2 reads FRNRAP. V trimming: 4 bases; J trimming: 1 base; junction bases outside the gene matches: 8. This CDR3 region has 16 residues. CDR3 bases: TGTGCTAGTGGTTCATCGACGCGGGGGGGATCCTACGAGCAGTACTTC. As protein: CASGSSTRGGSYEQYF. Combining the CDR3 with reference TRBV12-5 and TRBJ2-7 gives the whole variable domain DARVTQTPRHKVTEMGQEVTMRCQPILGHNTVFWYRQTMMQGLELLAYFRNRAPLDDSGMPKDRFSAEMPDATLATLKIQPSEPRDSAVYFCASGSSTRGGSYEQYFGPGTRLTVT.

V gene TRBV6-5 combines with J gene TRBJ1-5; 9 bases are shared with TRBD1. The J segment lost 4 bases and the V segment lost 5 bases, leaving 6 bases of the junction unmatched. The CDR3 contains 15 residues. Germline assignment: CDR1 MNHEY and CDR2 SVGAGI. CDR3 sequence: CASSKDRGPNQPQHF. CDR3 DNA: TGTGCCAGCAGTAAGGACAGGGGTCCTAATCAGCCCCAGCATTTT.

CDR3 sequence (DNA): TGTGCCAGCAGCTTATGGAAAACTAGCGGGGCCTACAATGAGCAGTTCTTC. Its translation is CASSLWKTSGAYNEQFF. V usage is TRBV11-2 and J usage is TRBJ2-1; 10 nucleotides align to TRBD2. The CDR3 runs 17 residues. Germline trimming cut 2 bases from V and 2 bases from J; bases unmatched to any gene: 6. Germline assignment: CDR1 SGHAT and CDR2 FQNNGV.

The chain couples TRBV30 to TRBJ1-5; 7 bases map to TRBD1. Trimming at V came to 2 bases and at J to 0 bases, leaving 4 bases not matched to a gene. Germline V gives CDR1 GTSNPN, CDR2 SVGIG (reference sequence). The CDR3 loop spans 15 amino acids. CDR3 nucleotide sequence: TGTGCCTGGAGTCTACAGGGGCATAGCAATCAGCCCCAGCATTTT. Its translation: CAWSLQGHSNQPQHF.

The chain carries TRBV10-3 and TRBJ1-2, with TRBD1 identical over 7 bases. The V and J ends lost 10 bases and 2 bases, in that order; junction bases with no gene match: 10. Germline CDR1 and CDR2: ENHRY and SYGVKD. This CDR3 spans 14 amino acids. The CDR3 here is CANRNTGDNYGYTF. CDR3 coding DNA: TGTGCCAACAGAAACACAGGGGACAACTATGGCTACACCTTC.

The chain is built from TRBV18 and TRBJ2-1; 9 bases map to TRBD2. CDR3 length: 16 amino acids. From germline, CDR1 is KGHSH and CDR2 LQKENI. J lost 10 bases, V lost 4 bases, and 14 bases had no gene match. The chain's CDR3 is CASSLLTVAGVDEQFF. The DNA of the CDR3 is TGTGCCAGCTCACTCTTAACGGTAGCGGGAGTGGACGAGCAGTTCTTC.

The chain employs TRBV11-2 and TRBJ2-7; 14 nucleotides line up with TRBD2. The junction had 3 bases not matched to a gene; V was cut back by 5 bases and J by 6 bases. The CDR3 is 14 amino acids. Germline V lookup: CDR1 SGHAT, CDR2 FQNNGV. CDR3 bases: TGTGCCAGCAGCACGGGACTAGCGGGAGTCGAGCAGTACTTC. This encodes CASSTGLAGVEQYF.

This chain connects TRBV6-5 to TRBJ2-5; perhaps TRBD1 as D (5 bases). Germline values: CDR1 MNHEY, CDR2 SVGAGI. The CDR3 length is 13 residues. Trimming left V 7 bases short and J 5 bases short, with 14 bases between. The CDR3 sequence: CASTPPGMETQYF. The DNA for the CDR3 is TGTGCCAGCACCCCGCCAGGGATGGAGACCCAGTACTTC.

The CDR3 spells CASSPPDSLAGPGNEQFF. The DNA for the CDR3 is TGTGCCAGCAGTCCTCCCGACTCACTAGCGGGACCTGGCAATGAGCAGTTCTTC. This rearrangement joins TRBV28 to TRBJ2-1; TRBD2 matches 10 bases. CDR1 MDHEN and CDR2 SYDVKM come from the germline V gene. V lost 5 bases to trimming and J lost 6 bases; unmatched junction nucleotides: 16. The CDR3 loop spans 18 amino acids.

This sequence joins TRBV7-2 and TRBJ2-7; 7 bases match TRBD2. The CDR3 totals 14 residues. Trimming took 0 bases from V and 4 from J; bases not matched to a gene: 3. The germline V gene has CDR1 SGHTA and CDR2 FQGNSA. The CDR3 here is CASSLAGLVYEQYF. The CDR3 DNA follows: TGTGCCAGCAGCTTAGCTGGACTAGTATACGAGCAGTACTTC.

This clone was found once. The rearrangement joins TRBV4-2 to TRBJ2-3, with 11 bases matching TRBD1. V lost 0 bases and J lost 4; bases outside the gene matches: 3. CDR3 length: 16 amino acids. Germline loops: CDR1 LGHNA, CDR2 YNFKEQ. As DNA, the CDR3 is TGTGCCAGCAGCCAAGAAGGGACAGGGGGAGCAGATACGCAGTATTTT. Protein product: CASSQEGTGGADTQYF.

The chain employs TRBV10-1 and TRBJ2-2, with a weak D call TRBD1 (5 bases). Germline CDR1 reads WNHNN; CDR2 reads SYGVQD (reference sequence). V lost 0 bases to trimming and J lost 1 base, with 9 bases between them. The CDR3 is made up of 16 amino acids. The CDR3 loop is CASSESKGWNTGELFF. The CDR3, as DNA: TGCGCCAGCAGTGAGTCGAAGGGGTGGAACACCGGGGAGCTGTTTTTT.

This chain joins TRBV4-3 and TRBJ2-7; maybe TRBD2 (6 bases). Trimming took 0 bases from V and 3 from J, leaving 24 bases between them. This CDR3 is built from 19 residues. CDR1 and CDR2 from the germline V gene are LGHNA and YSLEER. Here the CDR3 reads CASSQDVGGRSILGYEQYF. Written as DNA, the CDR3 is TGCGCCAGCAGCCAAGACGTAGGAGGGAGAAGTATACTGGGCTACGAGCAGTACTTC.

The rearrangement uses TRBV5-1 and TRBJ2-5, with TRBD2 matching over 12 bases. Per the germline V gene, CDR1 is SGHRS and CDR2 is YFSETQ. The CDR3 runs to 16 residues. J was trimmed by 4 bases and V by 4 bases; bases with no gene match: 8. In DNA form, the CDR3 reads TGCGCCAGCAGCGTCGGGACTAGCGGGTTCACAGAGACCCAGTACTTC. Its protein product is CASSVGTSGFTETQYF.

V gene TRBV14 combines with J gene TRBJ1-4; D unresolved. V was trimmed by 0 bases and J by 3 bases, leaving 8 bases between them. The length of the CDR3 is 15 residues. Germline V gene sequence: CDR1 SGHDN, CDR2 FVKESK. CDR3 DNA: TGTGCCAGCAGCCAAGACTTGGCAGCTAATGAAAAACTGTTTTTT. This codes for CASSQDLAANEKLFF. Full variable domain (rest looked up from reference TRBV14 and TRBJ1-4): EAGVTQFPSHSVIEKGQTVTLRCDPISGHDNLYWYRRVMGKEIKFLLHFVKESKQDESGMPNNRFLAERTGGTYSTLKVQPAELEDSGVYFCASSQDLAANEKLFFGSGTQLSVL.

The chain joins TRBV5-1 to TRBJ1-4; perhaps TRBD1 as D (5 bases). V lost 0 bases and J lost 5, with 11 bases in between. The CDR3 covers 15 residues. CDR1 and CDR2 from the germline V gene are SGHRS and YFSETQ. DNA of the CDR3: TGCGCCAGCAGCTTGGACAGGTTCGGGAATGAAAAACTGTTTTTT. Amino acid sequence: CASSLDRFGNEKLFF.

CDR3 loop: CASSIDSSGANVLTF. The CDR3 DNA sequence: TGTGCCAGTAGTATTGACAGCTCTGGGGCCAACGTCCTGACTTTC. V and J are TRBV19 and TRBJ2-6, with D possibly being TRBD1 (5 bases). The CDR3 consists of 15 residues. Germline V gene lookup returns CDR1 LNHDA and CDR2 SQIVND (reference sequence). V lost 3 bases and J 0 bases, leaving 6 bases between the germline ends.

The V and J genes are TRBV11-2 and TRBJ1-5, with TRBD1 matching 9 bases. The germline gives CDR1 SGHAT, CDR2 FQNNGV. J gave up 3 bases and V 4 bases, and 13 bases lay outside the gene matches. The CDR3 is 18 amino acids. CDR3 in amino acids: CASSSNTGTGFINQPQHF. The DNA for the CDR3 is TGTGCCAGCAGCTCCAATACCGGGACAGGGTTCATCAATCAGCCCCAGCATTTT.

The chain has TRBV7-3 and TRBJ1-4; unclear D gene. The germline V gene has CDR1 SGHTA and CDR2 FQGTGA. V gave up 5 bases and J gave up 2 bases, with 9 bases separating them. The CDR3 runs 14 residues. CDR3 sequence: CASSPSRTNEKLFF. The CDR3 DNA reads as TGTGCCAGCAGCCCGTCTCGTACTAATGAAAAACTGTTTTTT.

The V call is TRBV15, the J call TRBJ2-1, with TRBD2 as a possible D gene (5 bases). CDR1 and CDR2 from the germline V gene are LNHNV and YYDKDF (reference sequence). The CDR3 contains 15 residues. Trimming removed 0 bases from V and 6 bases from J, with 12 bases in between. DNA for the CDR3: TGTGCCACCAGCAGAGATCTAGCAGGCGGCAATGAGCAGTTCTTC. Translation: CATSRDLAGGNEQFF.

The chain carries TRBV5-1 and TRBJ1-4; 7 bases are a match to TRBD1. V shed 0 bases, J shed 2 bases, and the junction held 10 bases outside the gene matches. Germline CDR1 and CDR2: SGHRS and YFSETQ. The CDR3 covers 18 residues. The CDR3 DNA sequence: TGCGCCAGCAGCTTGGGTATCCAGGGGGTTTTCACTAATGAAAAACTGTTTTTT. Its protein is CASSLGIQGVFTNEKLFF.

This clone showed up just once. This chain uses TRBV5-6 with TRBJ2-1, with 8 bases that match TRBD2. The length of the CDR3 is 15 residues. Germline loops: CDR1 SGHDT, CDR2 YYEEEE. Trimming removed 4 bases from V and 4 bases from J; junction bases left unmatched: 7. The CDR3 bases are TGTGCCAGCAGCGGCGGCGGGAGGCGATACAATGAGCAGTTCTTC. Encoded protein: CASSGGGRRYNEQFF.

This clone was observed at least ten times. V is TRBV19 and J is TRBJ1-6, with D possibly matching TRBD1 (6 bases). V shed 1 base and J shed 7 bases, with 17 bases lying between them. The CDR3 has 17 residues. Germline V gives CDR1 LNHDA, CDR2 SQIVND (reference sequence). In DNA form, the CDR3 reads TGTGCCAGTAGTATAGGAGGCGGATCACAGGGCAATTCACCCCTCCACTTT. Its translation is CASSIGGGSQGNSPLHF.